The rows below give T cell receptor beta chains drawn from one sample of a study of T-cell memory formation after mild COVID-19. TCRdb passed the 5' RACE reads through MiXCR, listing each CDR3 protein once. This sample has 340,000 or so distinct CDR3 sequences, with over 10% found just once. Input material: PBMCs or a T cell subset sorted from them (not recorded which). These receptors originate from a young man who had mild COVID-19 (a few samples of this study predate the infection). Cell type and time point are not known. The CDR3 runs from the conserved cysteine through the conserved F or W. The D gene is left open where the match is weak. Where a row states a size, it is once, few, many or the class of an expanded clone; other rows omit it.

few	TRBV6-2/TRBV6-3	TRBJ2-5	TRBD2	TGTGCCAGCAGTTACTCGGCTAGCGGGGAAGAGACCCAGTACTTC	CASSYSASGEETQYF
many	TRBV5-1	TRBJ2-1	.	TGCGCCAGCAGCCGGGGGCTGGGGAACAATGAGCAGTTCTTC	CASSRGLGNNEQFF
few	TRBV9	TRBJ2-3	.	TGTGCCAGCAGCGTAGGAGGCTATGACGGGCCAGATACGCAGTATTTT	CASSVGGYDGPDTQYF
.	TRBV7-9	TRBJ1-1	.	TGTGCCAGCCACAGGGTGATGAACACTGAAGCTTTCTTT	CASHRVMNTEAFF
.	TRBV9	TRBJ2-2	.	TGTGCCAGCAGCGTTCGGTCGGCCGGGGAGCTGTTTTTT	CASSVRSAGELFF
.	TRBV7-2	TRBJ1-2	TRBD1	TGTGCCAGCAGCTATAACCCTGGACAGGGGAGCTATGGCTACACCTTC	CASSYNPGQGSYGYTF
.	TRBV29-1	TRBJ2-3	TRBD1	TGCAGCGCAGGGGGATTCGGGGATACGCAGTATTTT	CSAGGFGDTQYF
many	TRBV5-1	TRBJ2-1	TRBD2	TGCGCCAGCAGCTTGGTTCCAGCGGGGACCTACAATGAGCAGTTCTTC	CASSLVPAGTYNEQFF
many	TRBV7-2	TRBJ1-2	.	TGTGCCAGCAGCTTAGCCAGCTATGGCTACACCTTC	CASSLASYGYTF
.	TRBV7-2	TRBJ1-5	.	TGTGCCAGCAGCTTCCGGGAAGGCACCTATCAGCCCCAGCATTTT	CASSFREGTYQPQHF
many	TRBV5-1	TRBJ2-3	TRBD2	TGCGCCAGCAGCTTGGGACTAGCGGGGGCGGAAGATACGCAGTATTTT	CASSLGLAGAEDTQYF
few	TRBV6-2/TRBV6-3	TRBJ2-7	.	TGTGCCAGCTCGGCGGCGGGGGAGCAGTACTTC	CASSAAGEQYF
.	TRBV15	TRBJ1-5	.	TGTGCCACCAGCAGAGATCCGGATAGCAATCAGCCCCAGCATTTT	CATSRDPDSNQPQHF
.	TRBV3-1	TRBJ2-1	.	TGTGCCAGCAGCCAAGCGGGATATGAGCAGTTCTTC	CASSQAGYEQFF